Listed below are T cell receptor beta chains from one sample, sequenced in a study of cytomegalovirus exposure and HLA in healthy donors. This table comes from immunoSEQ multiplex PCR, and its TCRdb copy is limited to in-frame clones, with some not included. The sample lists about 100,000 clones, roughly 88% occurring once. The sequencing sample was made of PBMCs. These receptors all come from a woman younger than 35 in good health and CMV-seronegative. Each CDR3 is given with its conserved first and last residue. D genes are given only for firm matches. Size is omitted from some rows. Given values are once, few, many or a class for expanded clones.

J	D	length	V	size	DNA	CDR3
TRBJ1-1	.	11	TRBV27	.	TGTGCCAGCCGGGGGGGTCCTGAAGCTTTCTTT	CASRGGPEAFF
TRBJ2-3	TRBD1	15	TRBV7-8	.	TGTGCCAGCAGCCTGGACAGGGGTGAAGGAGATACGCAGTATTTT	CASSLDRGEGDTQYF
TRBJ2-2	TRBD1	15	TRBV30	.	TGTGCCTGGCAACCCGGGACAGGCTTATTAGGGGAGCTGTTTTTT	CAWQPGTGLLGELFF
TRBJ1-1	TRBD1	11	TRBV20-1	.	TGCAGTGCTAGGAACAGGGGGGAAGCTTTCTTT	CSARNRGEAFF
TRBJ2-7	.	13	TRBV15	.	TGTGCCACCAGCAGAGATCCGGAGTACGAGCAGTACTTC	CATSRDPEYEQYF
TRBJ1-2	.	17	TRBV5-1	.	TGCGCCAGCAGCAGATTGGGGCGGGCGGAGGGAAACTATGGCTACACCTTC	CASSRLGRAEGNYGYTF
TRBJ2-7	TRBD1	17	TRBV11-3	.	TGTGCCAGCAGCTCAGATGGGTGGACAGGGGTCACCTACGAGCAGTACTTC	CASSSDGWTGVTYEQYF
TRBJ2-3	.	16	TRBV7-9	once	TGTGCCAGCAGCTTTTTTAGAGCGGATAGCACAGATACGCAGTATTTT	CASSFFRADSTDTQYF
TRBJ2-7	.	11	TRBV20-1	.	TGCAGTGTCGACAGCCCCTACGAGCAGTACTTC	CSVDSPYEQYF
TRBJ2-2	TRBD1	15	TRBV5-1	.	TGCGCCAGCAGCCGGGGACAGGGTAACACCGGGGAGCTGTTTTTT	CASSRGQGNTGELFF
TRBJ1-2	.	14	TRBV5-8	.	TGTGCCAGCAGCTTCCCGGACAGCTTCTATGGCTACACCTTC	CASSFPDSFYGYTF
TRBJ1-1	TRBD1	11	TRBV29-1	.	TGCTCCGGACAGGAAAACACTGAAGCTTTCTTT	CSGQENTEAFF
TRBJ2-7	.	14	TRBV9	.	TGTGCCAGCAGTCCAGGGGATAATTCCTACGAGCAGTACTTC	CASSPGDNSYEQYF
TRBJ1-2	.	16	TRBV2	.	TGTGCCAGCAGGAGCAGCACCTCGACGGGGGTCTATGGCTACACCTTC	CASRSSTSTGVYGYTF
TRBJ2-2	.	15	TRBV6-1	.	TGTGCCAGCAGTGATTACAGAATAGTTCACGGGGAGCTGTTTTTT	CASSDYRIVHGELFF
TRBJ1-2	.	13	TRBV30	.	TGTGCCTGGAGTGTACGGGAGTCGTATGGCTACACCTTC	CAWSVRESYGYTF
TRBJ2-5	TRBD1	14	TRBV9	.	TGTGCCAGCAGCGGACCCGGACAGGGGGAGACCCAGTACTTC	CASSGPGQGETQYF
TRBJ2-1	TRBD1	15	TRBV4-2	.	TGTGCCAGCAGCCAAGCGGGACAGGGGGCCTATGAGCAGTTCTTC	CASSQAGQGAYEQFF
TRBJ2-7	.	13	TRBV28	.	TGTGCCAGCAGTTTAGCAGGGGCCTACGAGCAGTACTTC	CASSLAGAYEQYF
TRBJ2-7	.	18	TRBV7-8	.	TGTGCCAGCAGCTTCTCACCAGATGCTTACATAAGCTCCTACGAGCAGTACTTC	CASSFSPDAYISSYEQYF
TRBJ2-5	TRBD2	15	TRBV7-7	.	TGTGCCAGCAGCTTAACCCTAGCGGTTGGGGAGACCCAGTACTTC	CASSLTLAVGETQYF
TRBJ2-5	.	15	TRBV6-5	.	TGTGCCAGCAGTCGCCGGTGGGCCCCACAAGAGACCCAGTACTTC	CASSRRWAPQETQYF
TRBJ1-2	TRBD1	11	TRBV29-1	few	TGCAGCGCCGTGACAGGGGATGGCTACACCTTC	CSAVTGDGYTF
TRBJ2-1	TRBD1	15	TRBV6-5	.	TGTGCCAGCAGTATCTCCGGGACAGGGCACAATGAGCAGTTCTTC	CASSISGTGHNEQFF
TRBJ2-3	.	15	TRBV5-1	.	TGCGCCAGCAGCCCGGCGGGGCGCTACACAGATACGCAGTATTTT	CASSPAGRYTDTQYF
TRBJ2-2	TRBD2	17	TRBV9	.	TGTGCCAGCAGCCCCCAGGGGGGCGGGGGGGCGACCGGGGAGCTGTTTTTT	CASSPQGGGGATGELFF
TRBJ2-2	TRBD1	14	TRBV9	.	TGTGCCAGCAGCCTCAGGGGGCTCTCCGGGGAGCTGTTTTTT	CASSLRGLSGELFF
TRBJ2-5	.	13	TRBV19	.	TGTGCCAGTAGTGACTCAGGGTTAGAGACCCAGTACTTC	CASSDSGLETQYF
TRBJ2-3	TRBD2	16	TRBV6-4	few	TGTGCCAGCAGTGACTCGATCGCGGGGGGGACAGATACGCAGTATTTT	CASSDSIAGGTDTQYF
TRBJ2-3	TRBD2	15	TRBV7-3	.	TGTGCCAGCAGCTTAGGGTCGGGGGGGGCAGATACGCAGTATTTT	CASSLGSGGADTQYF
TRBJ1-5	TRBD1	16	TRBV11-2	.	TGTGCCAGCAGCTCCCAGGGACAGGGGGTCAATCAGCCCCAGCATTTT	CASSSQGQGVNQPQHF
TRBJ2-5	TRBD1	15	TRBV18	once	TGTGCCAGCTCACCACCAGGGACAGGGGGAGAGACCCAGTACTTC	CASSPPGTGGETQYF
TRBJ1-1	.	16	TRBV25-1	.	TGTGCCAGCAGTGAATATGCCAGGGATGTTGGCACTGAAGCTTTCTTT	CASSEYARDVGTEAFF
TRBJ1-1	.	15	TRBV6-5	.	TGTGCCAGCAGTTACTCTGTAGCTTTGAACACTGAAGCTTTCTTT	CASSYSVALNTEAFF
TRBJ1-1	.	15	TRBV28	once	TGTGCCAGCCGCCGGGGACATGGCGAGAACACTGAAGCTTTCTTT	CASRRGHGENTEAFF